The sequence of this T cell receptor (beta chain) was determined in a study of shared clonotypes between healthy human individuals. Study-wide findings and caveats: The genetic and exposure-history diversity represented was limited by few donors.

CDR3 size: 15 residues. Germline V gene lookup returns CDR1 SGHRS and CDR2 YFSETQ. Unmatched junction bases numbered 7, after V lost 4 bases and J lost 5 bases. All donors were healthy HIV-negative adults lacking recent acute infections or vaccinations. Donors comprised only Caucasian adults living in Nashville, Tennessee. Naive CD45RA+ and memory CD45RA-negative subsets were split from CD4+ cells. Assay: immunoSEQ multiplex PCR; the TCRdb copy retains only in-frame clones and omits some. The sample has around 990,000 clones; 60% to 85% are singletons. For this clone: Its antigen is undetermined.

The origin of this receptor is a man between 18 and 29 years old in good health. Some clones in this sample may be carry-over from other donors' samples. Sequencing was carried out using memory CD4+ T cells from PBMCs. As to subset: CD45RA-negative fraction. This rearrangement joins TRBV5-1 to TRBJ2-3; 10 bases match TRBD2. The CDR3 region has the DNA TGCGCCAGCAGCCCGGCTGTAGCGGGAGGAGATACGCAGTATTTT. This sequence encodes CASSPAVAGGDTQYF.